These 16 T cell receptor beta chains originate from one sample sequenced in a study of blood T cell repertoires in COVID-19. The assay was immunoSEQ multiplex PCR, and TCRdb's table has in-frame clones only and misses some. The table includes 150,000 to 200,000 clones, roughly four fifths detected once. The sample comprised peripheral blood. Receptor source: a man aged 25 to 45 with active or convalescent COVID-19.

V usage is TRBV20-1 and J usage is TRBJ2-7, with 10 bases that match TRBD2. V dropped 3 bases and J dropped 2; count of bases not matched to a gene: 7. CDR1 and CDR2 (germline): DFQATT, SNEGSKA (reference sequence). The CDR3 consists of 15 residues. The CDR3 is CSASARLAGTYEQYF. In DNA, the CDR3 is TGCAGTGCTAGTGCTCGACTAGCGGGTACCTACGAGCAGTACTTC.

The chain carries TRBV6-6 and TRBJ2-7, with no clear D. Trimming cost V 8 bases and J 1 base, with 6 bases left between them. Germline V gives CDR1 MNHNY, CDR2 SVGAGI (reference sequence). CDR3 length: 11 residues. The chain's CDR3 is CASGRSYEQYF. CDR3 nucleotides: TGTGCCAGCGGGCGTTCCTACGAGCAGTACTTC.

This chain connects TRBV18 to TRBJ2-3; D is unresolved. V dropped 3 bases and J dropped 2 bases, with 12 bases sitting between them. The CDR3 loop spans 15 amino acids. CDR1 and CDR2 (germline): KGHSH, LQKENI. CDR3 sequence: CASSPPQSTTDTQYF. CDR3 coding DNA: TGTGCCAGCTCACCCCCGCAGTCCACCACAGATACGCAGTATTTT.

J is TRBJ1-2 and V is TRBV7-3, with 10 bases lining up with TRBD1. J was trimmed by 8 bases and V by 8 bases; bases with no gene match: 5. The CDR3 sequence is 12 residues long. Germline-derived CDR1 and CDR2 are SGHTA and FQGTGA. The CDR3 loop is CASRGTGEGYTF. Written as DNA, the CDR3 is TGTGCCAGCCGGGGGACAGGGGAAGGCTACACCTTC.

The chain recombines TRBV7-9 with TRBJ2-1; 12 bases map to TRBD2. V trimming: 5 bases; J trimming: 5 bases; junction bases outside the gene matches: 4. Per the germline V gene, CDR1 is SEHNR and CDR2 is FQNEAQ (reference sequence). The CDR3 contains 15 residues. Here the CDR3 reads CASSLRTSGDNEQFF. CDR3 DNA: TGTGCCAGCAGCCTCCGGACTAGCGGGGACAATGAGCAGTTCTTC.

This clone appeared a single time. The chain employs TRBV5-1 and TRBJ2-7; perhaps TRBD1 as D (5 bases). The length of the CDR3 is 16 residues. Germline values: CDR1 SGHRS, CDR2 YFSETQ. The ends were cut back, 0 bases at V and 2 bases at J, with 15 bases in the middle. CDR3 nucleotides: TGCGCCAGCAGCTTGGCTCCCCCTGCAGGGCCCTACGAGCAGTACTTC. This gives the protein CASSLAPPAGPYEQYF.

V and J are TRBV19 and TRBJ1-2, with TRBD1 matching 9 bases. V was clipped by 10 bases and J by 5 bases; unmatched bases: 14. From germline, CDR1 is LNHDA and CDR2 SQIVND (reference sequence). The CDR3 is made up of 15 amino acids. As DNA, the CDR3 is TGTGCCACGTCCCTAGGCCGGGACAGGGTGTATGGCTACACCTTC. Protein: CATSLGRDRVYGYTF.

This rearrangement joins TRBV11-2 to TRBJ1-2; 7 bases fit TRBD1. CDR3 length: 15 amino acids. In germline, CDR1 is SGHAT, CDR2 FQNNGV. The V segment lost 5 bases and the J segment 4 bases; nucleotides outside the gene matches: 10. The CDR3: CASSTRQGGIYGYTF. The CDR3 nucleotides read TGTGCCAGCAGCACCCGACAGGGTGGCATCTATGGCTACACCTTC.

V is TRBV7-9 and J is TRBJ1-5; 8 bases agree with TRBD1. V lost 5 bases and J lost 4; bases outside the gene matches: 10. CDR1 and CDR2 from the germline V gene are SEHNR and FQNEAQ (reference sequence). CDR3 size: 16 residues. In nucleotides, the CDR3 is TGTGCCAGCAGCGCCCAAGACAGGGGAGGGAATCAGCCCCAGCATTTT. Its translation is CASSAQDRGGNQPQHF.

The chain uses TRBV5-4 and TRBJ2-1; 9 bases match TRBD1. The CDR3 totals 18 residues. V was pared by 3 bases and J by 5 bases, with 15 bases of the junction left unmatched. Germline V gene sequence: CDR1 SGHNT, CDR2 YYREEE (reference sequence). CDR3 residues: CASSSRTLRDRAHNEQFF. In nucleotides, the CDR3 is TGTGCCAGCAGCTCACGAACCCTCCGGGACAGGGCCCACAATGAGCAGTTCTTC.

The gene calls are TRBV6-2 or TRBV6-3 and TRBJ1-5; weak D call: TRBD1 (6 bases). This CDR3 region has 16 residues. V was pared by 2 bases and J by 5 bases, with 16 bases between. The germline CDR1 and CDR2 sequences are MNHEY and SVGEGT. The CDR3 spells CASSYGVTGWDQPQHF. The CDR3 DNA follows: TGTGCCAGCAGTTACGGAGTCACAGGGTGGGATCAGCCCCAGCATTTT.

The gene calls are TRBV27 and TRBJ1-1; TRBD1 agrees at 8 bases. The germline V gene encodes CDR1 MNHEY and CDR2 SMNVEV (reference sequence). The ends lost 6 bases at V and 8 bases at J; junction bases unmatched: 2. The CDR3 is 11 amino acids. The CDR3 reads CASRRDREAFF. Written as DNA, the CDR3 is TGTGCCAGCAGGAGGGACAGGGAAGCTTTCTTT.

The genes are TRBV28 and TRBJ1-1; tentative D call: TRBD1 (5 bases). Germline V gives CDR1 MDHEN, CDR2 SYDVKM. The CDR3 runs 14 residues. Trimming took off 6 bases at V and 0 bases at J, with 11 bases between the two ends. The DNA of the CDR3 is TGTGCCAGCAGGGGGGGACTCGTGAACACTGAAGCTTTCTTT. Residues: CASRGGLVNTEAFF.

This clone was counted once. The V gene is TRBV2, the J gene TRBJ2-7; the D gene is possibly TRBD2 (6 bases). Germline V CDR1 and CDR2: SNHLY, FYNNEI. Trimming cost V 7 bases and J 2 bases, with 21 bases left between them. The CDR3 length is 16 residues. The CDR3, as DNA: TGTGCCAGCACCCCAGCGGGCCAAGGTTGGCCCTACGAGCAGTACGTC. It encodes CASTPAGQGWPYEQYV.

The DNA of the CDR3 is TGTGCCAGCAGTTCGACAGGGTACGTGGGTCAGCCCCAGCATTTT. This translates into CASSSTGYVGQPQHF. The V call is TRBV6-2 or TRBV6-3, the J call TRBJ1-5; TRBD1 matches at 7 bases. The CDR3 loop spans 15 amino acids. CDR1 MNHEY and CDR2 SVGEGT come from the germline V gene. Trimming removed 4 bases from V and 6 bases from J; junction bases left unmatched: 9.

CDR3 amino acids: CASSLARPPYEQYV. CDR3 DNA sequence: TGTGCCAGCAGCCTTGCGCGGCCCCCCTACGAGCAGTACGTC. This chain uses TRBV7-9 with TRBJ2-7; D not certain. Trimming took off 5 bases at V and 2 bases at J, with 13 bases between the two ends. This CDR3 is 14 amino acids long. CDR1 and CDR2 from the germline V gene are SEHNR and FQNEAQ (reference sequence).